This T cell receptor (beta chain) originates from a study of OX40 agonist ivuxolimab in advanced cancers. For context, the study as a whole: Ivuxolimab, which targeted the costimulatory receptor OX40 (CD134), was an agonistic, fully human IgG2 monoclonal antibody. Intravenous ivuxolimab was administered to patients every 2 weeks at six dose levels: 0.01, 0.1, 0.3, 1.5, 3 and 10 mg/kg. Of the roughly 52 dose-escalation patients, hepatocellular carcinoma was present in about 19, melanoma in around 15, renal cell carcinoma in 9 and head and neck cancer in 9. In the dose-escalation cohort, roughly 80% of patients were male, and the mean age was approximately 60 years, with a range of about 23 to 80. Prior anti-PD-1, anti-PD-L1 or anti-CTLA-4 therapy was permitted, and less than 45% of dose-escalation patients had received checkpoint inhibitors. Partial responses occurred in three dose-escalation patients, of whom one had hepatocellular carcinoma and two had cutaneous melanoma. The purpose of peripheral TCRbeta sequencing was to test whether ivuxolimab changed TCR sequence diversity and led to clonal T-cell expansion. The paper reports the monotherapy dose-escalation portion (N of about 54 patients) of the phase I ivuxolimab trial.

At the junction V is shortened by 4 bases and J by 5 bases, with 17 bases in between. The CDR3 covers 14 residues, taking in both the cysteine and the phenylalanine. CDR3 DNA only is kept here, 42 bases in frame from base 1. According to the germline V gene (reference sequence), CDR1 reads GTSNPN and CDR2 reads SVGIG. Genomic DNA was isolated from the sorted cells so that the TCRbeta CDR3 region could be sequenced. The immunoSEQ Assay was used for sequencing of TCRbeta CDR3 regions. TCRdb holds this immuneACCESS table with in-frame rearrangements only. Some clones are missing; in checked studies, unresolved V genes explain under half, and the rest has no known cause. This sample is represented by around 74,000 clones; around 92% of them were singletons. The ten largest clones capture roughly 0.56% of the sample. Patients with a history of autoimmune disease or receiving systemic immunosuppression were excluded from the trial. Peripheral blood for TCR sequencing was drawn from every dose cohort at baseline, at cycle 4 day 1 and at cycle 7 day 1. The samples were taken from a phase I, first-in-human, multicenter, open-label dose-escalation trial of ivuxolimab. Adults with locally advanced or metastatic melanoma, renal cell, hepatocellular, or head and neck squamous cell carcinoma were enrolled in the trial. CD4+ and CD8+ T cells were sorted separately from peripheral blood before TCR sequencing.

Comments on this clone: This receptor's antigen is unknown. No base quality information exists; no much larger clone differs at one position.

Study-wide findings and limitations: Clonal expansion of both CD4+ and CD8+ blood T cells was observed from baseline to week 6 at doses 0.1 to 3.0 mg/kg. Low levels of normalized T-cell clonal expansion were also seen in some patients who did not respond. In the 0.1-3.0 mg/kg groups, partial responders were among the patients with the lowest normalized peripheral clonal expansion, particularly in CD8+ T cells. On average, CD8+ T cells showed more expanded clones than CD4+ T cells after ivuxolimab. The antigen specificity of the clonally expanded peripheral T cells was not determined.

The V gene is TRBV30 and the J gene is TRBJ1-1; confidence is insufficient to name the D gene. Material: CD4+ or CD8+ T cells sorted from blood, obtained in a trial of the OX40 agonist ivuxolimab. This receptor was identified in an adult with an advanced solid tumor such as melanoma, head and neck, liver or kidney cancer. The DNA is TGTGCCTGGACCCGAAGGAGACGAGGAACTGAAGCTTTCTTT. This yields the protein CAWTRRRRGTEAFF.